A selection of T cell receptor beta chains follows, all from one sample in a study of blood T cell repertoires in COVID-19. This table comes from immunoSEQ multiplex PCR, and its TCRdb copy is limited to in-frame clones, with some not included. The repertoire includes about 86,000 clones, roughly 84% of them detected once, and 30% to 35% sits in the top ten. Sequenced material: peripheral blood. These receptors were taken from a woman older than 75 with active or convalescent COVID-19. CDR3s include the opening cysteine and the closing phenylalanine or tryptophan. Fields, in order: D gene, V gene, CDR3 protein. A D gene is named only where the DNA matches it firmly.

d_gene: TRBD1
v_gene: TRBV19
CDR3aa: CASSPGTGSYEQYF

d_gene: .
v_gene: TRBV29-1
CDR3aa: CSVEGQAGSYEQYF

d_gene: .
v_gene: TRBV7-2
CDR3aa: CASSLLPENTEAFF

d_gene: TRBD1
v_gene: TRBV7-2
CDR3aa: CASSAAGGIHYGYTF

d_gene: .
v_gene: TRBV25-1
CDR3aa: CASSEPHRVNEQFF

d_gene: TRBD1
v_gene: TRBV7-9
CDR3aa: CASSWGTGDPNYGYTF

d_gene: .
v_gene: TRBV19
CDR3aa: CATKGQFNQPQHF

d_gene: TRBD1
v_gene: TRBV27
CDR3aa: CASRQDRGGVGGANVLTF

d_gene: .
v_gene: TRBV24-1
CDR3aa: CATSGRSGVDGYTF

d_gene: TRBD2
v_gene: TRBV28
CDR3aa: CASSQLAGGYNEQFF

d_gene: .
v_gene: TRBV7-9
CDR3aa: CASSLTGGYSTIYF

d_gene: TRBD2
v_gene: TRBV10-3
CDR3aa: CAISTSGANTGELFF

d_gene: .
v_gene: TRBV7-2
CDR3aa: CASSSTGQSYGYTF

d_gene: .
v_gene: TRBV18
CDR3aa: CASSPTGIEQFF

d_gene: TRBD2
v_gene: TRBV30
CDR3aa: CAWALAGGVVLQETQYF

d_gene: .
v_gene: TRBV6-4
CDR3aa: CASSPLGANTGELFF

d_gene: .
v_gene: TRBV30
CDR3aa: CAWSLRGSGNTIYF

d_gene: .
v_gene: TRBV20-1
CDR3aa: CSASYRDPVQPQHF

d_gene: TRBD2
v_gene: TRBV3-1/TRBV3-2
CDR3aa: CASSPLSGGTDTQYF

d_gene: TRBD1
v_gene: TRBV18
CDR3aa: CASSPTGTGGYEQYF

d_gene: .
v_gene: TRBV29-1
CDR3aa: CSVDQGPNYGYTF

d_gene: .
v_gene: TRBV7-8
CDR3aa: CASSLYGTTSRRNQPQHF

d_gene: TRBD2
v_gene: TRBV9
CDR3aa: CASSAPGRGRTGELFF

d_gene: .
v_gene: TRBV5-4
CDR3aa: CASSDSGLSTDTQYF